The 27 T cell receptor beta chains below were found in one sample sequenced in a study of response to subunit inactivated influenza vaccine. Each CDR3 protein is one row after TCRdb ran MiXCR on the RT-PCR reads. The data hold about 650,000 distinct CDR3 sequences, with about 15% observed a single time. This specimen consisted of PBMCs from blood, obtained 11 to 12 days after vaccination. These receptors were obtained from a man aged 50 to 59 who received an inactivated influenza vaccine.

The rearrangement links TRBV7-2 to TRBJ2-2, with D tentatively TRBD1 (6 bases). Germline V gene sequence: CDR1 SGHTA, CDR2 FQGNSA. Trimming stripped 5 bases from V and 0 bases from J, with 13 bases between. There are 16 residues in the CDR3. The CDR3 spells CASSLRQAANTGELFF. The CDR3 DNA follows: TGTGCCAGCAGCCTAAGACAGGCCGCGAACACCGGGGAGCTGTTTTTT.

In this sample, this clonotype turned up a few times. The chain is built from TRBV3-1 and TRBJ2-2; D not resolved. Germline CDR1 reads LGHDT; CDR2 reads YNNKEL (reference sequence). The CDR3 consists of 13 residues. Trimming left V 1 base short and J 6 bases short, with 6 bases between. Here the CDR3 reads CASSQAGAGELFF. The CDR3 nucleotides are TGTGCCAGCAGCCAAGCTGGGGCCGGGGAGCTGTTTTTT.

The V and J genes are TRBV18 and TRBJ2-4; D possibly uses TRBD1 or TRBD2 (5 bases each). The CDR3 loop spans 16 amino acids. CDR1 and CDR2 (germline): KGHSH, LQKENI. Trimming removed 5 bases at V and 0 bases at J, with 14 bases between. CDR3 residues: CASSDRGTLAKNIQYF. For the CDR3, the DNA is TGTGCCAGCTCAGACCGGGGCACCTTAGCCAAAAACATTCAGTACTTC.

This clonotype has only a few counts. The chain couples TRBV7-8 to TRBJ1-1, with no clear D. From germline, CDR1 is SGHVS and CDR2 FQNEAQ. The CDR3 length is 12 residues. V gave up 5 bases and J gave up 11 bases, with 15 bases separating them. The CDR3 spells CASSPYERFAFF. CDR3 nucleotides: TGTGCCAGCAGCCCATATGAGAGATTCGCTTTCTTT.

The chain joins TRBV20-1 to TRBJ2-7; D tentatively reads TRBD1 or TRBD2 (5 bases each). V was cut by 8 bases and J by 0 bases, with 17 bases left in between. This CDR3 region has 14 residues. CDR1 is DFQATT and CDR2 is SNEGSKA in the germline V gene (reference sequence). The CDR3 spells CSTSDGTGSYEQYF. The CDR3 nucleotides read TGCAGTACTTCCGACGGGACGGGCTCCTACGAGCAGTACTTC.

The CDR3 protein is CASSLALGNGEAFF. As DNA, the CDR3 is TGTGCCAGCAGCTTAGCGCTGGGTAACGGTGAAGCTTTCTTT. This chain links TRBV7-9 with TRBJ1-1, with D uncertain. Per the germline V gene, CDR1 is SEHNR and CDR2 is FQNEAQ (reference sequence). The CDR3 is 14 amino acids. Trimming shortened V by 0 bases and J by 7 bases, and 12 bases separated the two germline ends. The whole variable domain, remainder taken from reference TRBV7-9 and TRBJ1-1, is DTGVSQNPRHKITKRGQNVTFRCDPISEHNRLYWYRQTLGQGPEFLTYFQNEAQLEKSRLLSDRFSAERPKGSFSTLEIQRTEQGDSAMYLCASSLALGNGEAFFGQGTRLTVV.

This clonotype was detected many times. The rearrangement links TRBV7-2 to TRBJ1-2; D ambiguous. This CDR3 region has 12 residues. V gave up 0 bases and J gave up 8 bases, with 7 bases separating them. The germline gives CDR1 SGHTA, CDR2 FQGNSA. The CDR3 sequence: CASSLARVGYTF. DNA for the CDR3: TGTGCCAGCAGCTTAGCGAGGGTAGGCTACACCTTC.

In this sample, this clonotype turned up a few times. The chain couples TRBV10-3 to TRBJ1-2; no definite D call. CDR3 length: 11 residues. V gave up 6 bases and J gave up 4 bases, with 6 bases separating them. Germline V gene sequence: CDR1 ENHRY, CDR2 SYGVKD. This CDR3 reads CAIREAYGYTF. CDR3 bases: TGTGCCATCAGGGAGGCCTATGGCTACACCTTC.

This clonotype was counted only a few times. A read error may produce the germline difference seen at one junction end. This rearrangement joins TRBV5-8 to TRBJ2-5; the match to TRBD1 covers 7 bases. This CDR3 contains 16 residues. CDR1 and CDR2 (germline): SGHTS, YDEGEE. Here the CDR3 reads CASSLGQRLFGETQYF. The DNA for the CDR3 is TGTGCCAGCAGTTTGGGACAGCGCCTTTTCGGGGAGACCCAGTACTTC.

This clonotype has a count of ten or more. The CDR3 DNA is TGTGCCAGCAGTCGAGCGGGAAACAATGAGCAGTTCTTC. This gives the protein CASSRAGNNEQFF. V is TRBV12-3 or TRBV12-4 and J is TRBJ2-1; 7 bases fit TRBD2. J gave up 5 bases and V 5 bases, and 3 bases lay outside the gene matches. This CDR3 spans 13 amino acids.

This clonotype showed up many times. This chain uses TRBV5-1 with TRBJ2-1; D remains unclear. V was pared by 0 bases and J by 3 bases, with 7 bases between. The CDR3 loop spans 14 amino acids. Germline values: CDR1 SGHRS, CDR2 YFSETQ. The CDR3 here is CASSLETFYNEQFF. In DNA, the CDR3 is TGCGCCAGCAGCTTGGAAACTTTCTACAATGAGCAGTTCTTC.

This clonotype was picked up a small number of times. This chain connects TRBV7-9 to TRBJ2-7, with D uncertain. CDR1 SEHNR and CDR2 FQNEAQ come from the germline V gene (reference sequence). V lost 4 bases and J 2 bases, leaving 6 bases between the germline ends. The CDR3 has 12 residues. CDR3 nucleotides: TGTGCCAGCAGCTCCAACCCCTACGAGCAGTACTTC. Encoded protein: CASSSNPYEQYF.

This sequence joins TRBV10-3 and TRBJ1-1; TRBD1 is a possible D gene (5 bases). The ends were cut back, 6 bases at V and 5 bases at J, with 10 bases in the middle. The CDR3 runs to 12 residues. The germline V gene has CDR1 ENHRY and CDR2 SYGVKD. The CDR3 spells CAIRGLSTEAFF. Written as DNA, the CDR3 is TGTGCCATCAGGGGGCTGTCAACTGAAGCTTTCTTT.

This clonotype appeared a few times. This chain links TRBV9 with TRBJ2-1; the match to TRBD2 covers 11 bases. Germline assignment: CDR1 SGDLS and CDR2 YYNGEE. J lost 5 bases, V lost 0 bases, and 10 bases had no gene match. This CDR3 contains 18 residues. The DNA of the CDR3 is TGTGCCAGCAGCGTAGCGGGCAGCCCGGGACTAGCGGACAATGAGCAGTTCTTC. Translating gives CASSVAGSPGLADNEQFF.

CDR3 in amino acids: CSVSAEERSTDTQYF. DNA of the CDR3: TGCAGCGTCTCCGCGGAGGAGCGGAGCACAGATACGCAGTATTTT. The chain has TRBV29-1 and TRBJ2-3; the D gene is possibly TRBD2 (5 bases). The CDR3 is 15 residues long. Trimming shortened V by 6 bases and J by 0 bases, and 16 bases separated the two germline ends. CDR1 SQVTM and CDR2 ANQGSEA come from the germline V gene.

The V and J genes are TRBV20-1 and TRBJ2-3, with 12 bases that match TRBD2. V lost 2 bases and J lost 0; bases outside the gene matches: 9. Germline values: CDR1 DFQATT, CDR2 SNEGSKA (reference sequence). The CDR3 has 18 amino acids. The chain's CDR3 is CSARSGLAGLTSTDTQYF. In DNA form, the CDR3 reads TGCAGTGCTAGATCTGGACTAGCGGGGTTAACTAGCACAGATACGCAGTATTTT.

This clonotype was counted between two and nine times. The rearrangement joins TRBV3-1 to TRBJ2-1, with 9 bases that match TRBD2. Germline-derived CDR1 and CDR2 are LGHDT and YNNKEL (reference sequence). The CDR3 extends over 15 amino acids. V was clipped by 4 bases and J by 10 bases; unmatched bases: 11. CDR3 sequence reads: CASSLKGSGSGEQFF. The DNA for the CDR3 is TGTGCCAGCAGCCTCAAGGGTAGCGGGAGTGGGGAGCAGTTCTTC.

CDR3 loop: CSAYRETYEQYF. CDR3 nucleotides: TGCAGTGCATACAGGGAAACCTACGAGCAGTACTTC. The chain uses TRBV20-1 and TRBJ2-7, with D possibly TRBD1 on 6 matching bases. CDR1 DFQATT and CDR2 SNEGSKA come from the germline V gene (reference sequence). This CDR3 is 12 amino acids long. V lost 6 bases and J lost 2, with 11 bases in between.

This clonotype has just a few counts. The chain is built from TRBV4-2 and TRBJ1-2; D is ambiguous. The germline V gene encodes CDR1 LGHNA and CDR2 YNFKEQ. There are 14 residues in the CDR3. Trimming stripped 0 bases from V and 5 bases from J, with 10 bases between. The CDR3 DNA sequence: TGTGCCAGCAGCCAAGATAAGGGAGAGTATGGCTACACCTTC. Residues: CASSQDKGEYGYTF.

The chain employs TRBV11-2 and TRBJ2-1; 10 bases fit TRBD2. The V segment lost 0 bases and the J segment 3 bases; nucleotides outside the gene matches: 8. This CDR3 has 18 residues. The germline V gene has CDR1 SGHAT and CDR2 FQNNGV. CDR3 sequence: CASSLELAGMGYYNEQFF. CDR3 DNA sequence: TGTGCCAGCAGCTTAGAACTAGCGGGGATGGGATACTACAATGAGCAGTTCTTC.

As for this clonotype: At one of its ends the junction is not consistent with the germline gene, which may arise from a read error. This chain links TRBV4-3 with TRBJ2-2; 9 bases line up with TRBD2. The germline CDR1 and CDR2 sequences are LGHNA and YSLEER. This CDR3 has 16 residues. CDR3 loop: CASSQGLASNTGELFF. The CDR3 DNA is TGCGCCAGCAGTCAAGGACTAGCGTCGAACACCGGGGAGCTGTTTTTT.

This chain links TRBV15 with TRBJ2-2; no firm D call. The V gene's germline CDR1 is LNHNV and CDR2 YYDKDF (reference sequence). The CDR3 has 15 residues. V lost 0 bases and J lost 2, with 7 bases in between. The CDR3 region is CATSRDPGNTGELFF. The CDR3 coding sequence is TGTGCCACCAGCAGAGATCCAGGAAACACCGGGGAGCTGTTTTTT.

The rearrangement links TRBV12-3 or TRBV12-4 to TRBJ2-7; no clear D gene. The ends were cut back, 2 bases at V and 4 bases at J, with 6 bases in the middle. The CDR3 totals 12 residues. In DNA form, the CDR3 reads TGTGCCAGCAGTTTAAGACGGTACGAGCAGTACTTC. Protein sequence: CASSLRRYEQYF.

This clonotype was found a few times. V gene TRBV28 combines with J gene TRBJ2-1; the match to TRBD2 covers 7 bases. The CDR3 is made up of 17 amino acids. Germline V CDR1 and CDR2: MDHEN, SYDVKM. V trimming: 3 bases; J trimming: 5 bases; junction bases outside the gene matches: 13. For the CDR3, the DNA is TGTGCCAGCAGTTTTTCCCCGTTTTCCGGGAGGAACAATGAGCAGTTCTTC. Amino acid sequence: CASSFSPFSGRNNEQFF.

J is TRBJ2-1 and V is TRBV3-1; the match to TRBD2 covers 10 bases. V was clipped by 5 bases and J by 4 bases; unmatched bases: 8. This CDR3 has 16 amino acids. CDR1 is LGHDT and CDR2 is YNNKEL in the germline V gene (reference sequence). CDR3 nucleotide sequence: TGTGCCAGCAGCAACGAAAGACTAGCGGGTTACAATGAGCAGTTCTTC. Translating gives CASSNERLAGYNEQFF.

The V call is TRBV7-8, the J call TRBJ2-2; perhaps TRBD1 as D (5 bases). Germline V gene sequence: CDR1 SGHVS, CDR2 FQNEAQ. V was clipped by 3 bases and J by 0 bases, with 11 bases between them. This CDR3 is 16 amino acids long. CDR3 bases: TGTGCCAGCAGCTTTCGTAGACAGACGAACACCGGGGAGCTGTTTTTT. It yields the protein CASSFRRQTNTGELFF. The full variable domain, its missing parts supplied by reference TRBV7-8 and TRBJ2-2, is GAGVSQSPRYKVAKRGQDVALRCDPISGHVSLFWYQQALGQGPEFLTYFQNEAQLDKSGLPSDRFFAERPEGSVSTLKIQRTQQEDSAVYLCASSFRRQTNTGELFFGEGSRLTVL.

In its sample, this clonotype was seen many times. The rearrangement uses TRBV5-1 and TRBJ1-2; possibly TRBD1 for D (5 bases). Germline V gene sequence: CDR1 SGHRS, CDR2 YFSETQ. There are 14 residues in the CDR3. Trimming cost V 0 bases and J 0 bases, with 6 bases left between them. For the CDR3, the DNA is TGCGCCAGCAGCTTGGGGGACTCTAACTATGGCTACACCTTC. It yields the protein CASSLGDSNYGYTF. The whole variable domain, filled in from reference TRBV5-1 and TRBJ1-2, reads KAGVTQTPRYLIKTRGQQVTLSCSPISGHRSVSWYQQTPGQGLQFLFEYFSETQRNKGNFPGRFSGRQFSNSRSEMNVSTLELGDSALYLCASSLGDSNYGYTFGSGTRLTVV.